The 30 T cell receptor beta chains in this list originate from one sample, sequenced in a study of regulatory T cells in long-lasting Graves disease. Time point indicated: newly diagnosed GD, antithyroid drugs for less than 3 months. PBMC-derived RNA was used for the TCR library. Building of the TCR beta libraries involved iRepertoire HTBI primers and Arm-PCR of CDR3 regions. From the multiplex PCR reads, TCRdb called clonotypes with MiXCR, one entry per CDR3 protein. The sample holds 250,000 to 300,000 distinct CDR3 sequences; 15% to 20% are singletons and the top ten take approximately 15%. These data were also reused for a study on T cells in Graves' hyperthyroidism and ophthalmopathy.

Sequenced here: peripheral blood mononuclear cells (PBMCs), sampled at new diagnosis, from a patient treated with antithyroid drugs. Receptor source: a woman in her twenties or thirties with Graves disease.

This clonotype was found many times. The chain is built from TRBV4-1 and TRBJ2-7, with D tentatively TRBD1 or TRBD2 (5 bases each). The CDR3 runs to 13 residues. Germline CDR1 MGHRA, CDR2 YSYEKL. V lost 2 bases and J 7 bases, leaving 12 bases between the germline ends. CDR3 in DNA: TGCGCCAGCAGCCAACCGGGGCCGGGGGAGCAGTACTTC. This gives the protein CASSQPGPGEQYF.

This clonotype appeared many times. The chain combines TRBV10-2 with TRBJ1-5; no clear D gene. Per the germline V gene, CDR1 is WSHSY and CDR2 is SAAADI. V gave up 6 bases and J gave up 1 base, with 10 bases separating them. The CDR3 runs to 14 residues. The CDR3 here is CASSDGASNQPQHF. CDR3 bases: TGCGCCAGCAGCGACGGCGCGAGCAATCAGCCCCAGCATTTT.

This clonotype was counted at least ten times. The chain uses TRBV27 and TRBJ1-6; 9 positions match TRBD1. V lost 5 bases, J lost 10 bases, and 6 bases stayed unmatched. Germline V lookup: CDR1 MNHEY, CDR2 SMNVEV (reference sequence). The CDR3 runs 14 residues. CDR3 nucleotide sequence: TGTGCCAGCAGTCGGGACAGGGCCGGGTCACCCCTCCACTTT. Amino acid sequence: CASSRDRAGSPLHF.

The table lists this clonotype with many counts. V gene TRBV7-2 combines with J gene TRBJ1-6, with D unresolved. Germline lookup yields CDR1 SGHTA and CDR2 FQGNSA. This CDR3 has 13 residues. The V gene lost 5 bases and the J gene lost 7 bases, with 9 bases spanning the gap. CDR3 sequence: CASSAHLNSPLHF. The CDR3 region has the DNA TGTGCCAGCAGCGCCCACTTAAATTCACCCCTCCACTTT.

The chain has TRBV18 and TRBJ1-5; tentatively, D is TRBD1 (5 bases). Trimming took 4 bases from V and 1 from J, leaving 8 bases between them. The germline V gene encodes CDR1 KGHSH and CDR2 LQKENI. The CDR3 consists of 14 residues. The CDR3 region is CASSQGLSNQPQHF. The DNA of the CDR3 is TGTGCCAGCTCACAGGGACTGAGCAATCAGCCCCAGCATTTT.

This clonotype was seen ten or more times. The chain joins TRBV3-1 to TRBJ2-5; 7 positions agree with TRBD2. Germline V gives CDR1 LGHDT, CDR2 YNNKEL (reference sequence). The trim removed 4 bases at V and 5 bases at J, leaving 13 bases unmatched. The CDR3 is 16 residues long. The DNA of the CDR3 is TGTGCCAGCAGCCCCTGGGACTACCCCCCCGGCGAGACCCAGTACTTC. Its protein product is CASSPWDYPPGETQYF.

This clonotype has at least ten counts. The chain uses TRBV20-1 and TRBJ1-5; D uncertain. V lost 3 bases and J 5 bases, leaving 11 bases between the germline ends. This CDR3 comprises 13 residues. The germline V gene has CDR1 DFQATT and CDR2 SNEGSKA (reference sequence). Here the CDR3 reads CSARLGRDQPQHF. The CDR3 DNA reads as TGCAGTGCTAGGCTGGGAAGGGATCAGCCCCAGCATTTT.

The sample holds a few counts of this clonotype. With a much larger clone just one base away, this may be a read error. No conserved phenylalanine or tryptophan is present at the end of the CDR3, so a read error is the likely explanation. V usage is TRBV19 and J usage is TRBJ2-1; D is possibly TRBD1 (5 bases). CDR3 length: 15 residues. Trimming left V 6 bases short and J 0 bases short, with 12 bases between. From germline, CDR1 is LNHDA and CDR2 SQIVND (reference sequence). The CDR3 nucleotides read TGTGCCAGTAGCCAAGGGGTTGGCTCCTACAATGAGCAGTTCCTC. Protein product: CASSQGVGSYNEQFL.

This clonotype was seen once. The rearrangement links TRBV14 to TRBJ2-7, with 7 nucleotides matching TRBD1. In germline, CDR1 is SGHDN, CDR2 FVKESK. This CDR3 has 14 amino acids. V trimming: 4 bases; J trimming: 2 bases; junction bases outside the gene matches: 5. CDR3 residues: CASSRYRGPYEQYF. Here the CDR3 DNA reads TGTGCCAGCAGCCGGTACAGGGGCCCCTACGAGCAGTACTTC. The full variable domain, its missing parts supplied by reference TRBV14 and TRBJ2-7, is EAGVTQFPSHSVIEKGQTVTLRCDPISGHDNLYWYRRVMGKEIKFLLHFVKESKQDESGMPNNRFLAERTGGTYSTLKVQPAELEDSGVYFCASSRYRGPYEQYFGPGTRLTVT.

This clonotype was observed many times. This sequence joins TRBV29-1 and TRBJ1-2; TRBD1 matches at 12 bases. The ends lost 2 bases at V and 1 base at J; junction bases unmatched: 8. The CDR3 sequence is 17 residues long. Germline CDR1 is SQVTM and CDR2 is ANQGSEA. The CDR3 spells CSVEPGTGGLVNYGYTF. For the CDR3, the DNA is TGCAGCGTTGAACCCGGGACAGGGGGCCTGGTTAACTATGGCTACACCTTC.

This clonotype was seen at least ten times. V and J are TRBV7-9 and TRBJ2-5; 7 nucleotides agree with TRBD2. CDR1 and CDR2 (germline): SEHNR, FQNEAQ (reference sequence). V dropped 4 bases and J dropped 5; count of bases not matched to a gene: 4. This CDR3 contains 13 residues. The CDR3 coding sequence is TGTGCCAGCAGCTCCGGTAGCGGGGAGACCCAGTACTTC. It encodes CASSSGSGETQYF.

This clonotype was seen a few times. The V and J genes are TRBV9 and TRBJ1-6; maybe TRBD1 (6 bases). V lost 3 bases and J 0 bases, leaving 10 bases between the germline ends. There are 16 residues in the CDR3. CDR1 is SGDLS and CDR2 is YYNGEE in the germline V gene. CDR3 nucleotides: TGTGCCAGCAGCGAACAGGGAAGCTCCTATAATTCACCCCTCCACTTT. Its translation: CASSEQGSSYNSPLHF.

This clonotype has at least ten counts. The J gene is TRBJ2-5, the V gene TRBV7-2; weak D call: TRBD2 (6 bases). The CDR3 is 11 amino acids. Germline CDR1 is SGHTA and CDR2 is FQGNSA. CDR3 in amino acids: CASGHTETQYF. The CDR3 nucleotides are TGTGCTAGCGGACATACAGAGACCCAGTACTTC.

This sequence joins TRBV5-6 and TRBJ2-7, with TRBD1 identical over 12 bases. V dropped 5 bases and J dropped 0; count of bases not matched to a gene: 6. The V gene's germline CDR1 is SGHDT and CDR2 YYEEEE. The CDR3 length is 16 residues. CDR3 protein: CASRRRDRGHSYEQYF. CDR3 in DNA: TGTGCCAGCAGACGCCGGGACAGGGGGCACTCCTACGAGCAGTACTTC.

J is TRBJ1-2 and V is TRBV19; D is unresolved. Germline lookup yields CDR1 LNHDA and CDR2 SQIVND (reference sequence). Trimming took 3 bases from V and 7 from J, leaving 9 bases between them. The CDR3 extends over 12 amino acids. CDR3 nucleotide sequence: TGTGCCAGTAGTATCCCCCGGGGTGGCTACACCTTC. Translation gives CASSIPRGGYTF.

The chain links TRBV20-1 to TRBJ1-5; D is undetermined. Deletions cut 0 bases from V and 11 bases from J, with 14 bases between. Germline CDR1 is DFQATT and CDR2 is SNEGSKA (reference sequence). This CDR3 is 13 amino acids long. The DNA of the CDR3 is TGCAGTGCTAGAGATGAGGGCGGGCAGTCCCAGCATTTT. As protein: CSARDEGGQSQHF.

There are many counts of this clonotype. J is TRBJ2-2 and V is TRBV20-1; D may be TRBD2 (7 bases). V gave up 6 bases and J gave up 2 bases, with 16 bases separating them. The CDR3 covers 15 residues. The germline V gene encodes CDR1 DFQATT and CDR2 SNEGSKA (reference sequence). Written as DNA, the CDR3 is TGCAGTGCCGGGCGGGGGACAAGAAACACCGGGGAGCTGTTTTTT. It encodes CSAGRGTRNTGELFF.

Ten or more counts support this clonotype. The chain carries TRBV11-2 and TRBJ1-2; tentatively, D is TRBD1 (5 bases). CDR3 length: 13 amino acids. Trimming cost V 5 bases and J 0 bases, with 7 bases left between them. The V gene's germline CDR1 is SGHAT and CDR2 FQNNGV. The CDR3 coding sequence is TGTGCCAGCAGCCCGGGACCTAACTATGGCTACACCTTC. This codes for CASSPGPNYGYTF.

In its sample, this clonotype was seen a few times. V usage is TRBV19 and J usage is TRBJ2-7; 8 nucleotides align to TRBD1. Germline CDR1 reads LNHDA; CDR2 reads SQIVND (reference sequence). The length of the CDR3 is 15 residues. The V segment lost 5 bases and the J segment 2 bases; nucleotides outside the gene matches: 8. The DNA of the CDR3 is TGTGCCAGTAGTTTTTCCGACAGGGGACCCTACGAGCAGTACTTC. It codes for CASSFSDRGPYEQYF.

This clonotype turned up a few times. J is TRBJ2-3 and V is TRBV9, with D possibly TRBD2 on 6 matching bases. Germline V gene lookup returns CDR1 SGDLS and CDR2 YYNGEE. V dropped 3 bases and J dropped 10 bases, with 15 bases sitting between them. The CDR3 loop spans 13 amino acids. The CDR3 sequence is CASSGGDLRAQYF. Here the CDR3 DNA reads TGTGCCAGCAGCGGCGGGGACCTCAGGGCGCAGTATTTT.

This chain uses TRBV15 with TRBJ2-4, with D perhaps TRBD2 (6 bases). This CDR3 comprises 17 residues. V dropped 3 bases and J dropped 0 bases, with 15 bases sitting between them. The germline CDR1 and CDR2 sequences are LNHNV and YYDKDF (reference sequence). Written as DNA, the CDR3 is TGTGCCACCAGCAGGTTCTCTGGAGGGTTAGCCAAAAACATTCAGTACTTC. Protein product: CATSRFSGGLAKNIQYF.

To note about this clonotype: A read error likely explains this, since a far larger clone differs by one base. The J gene is TRBJ2-1, the V gene TRBV12-3 or TRBV12-4; 8 bases match TRBD1. With 5 bases clipped from V and 10 bases from J, the junction kept 10 bases outside the gene matches. This CDR3 contains 14 residues. This CDR3 is CASSHGTGPYEQFF. CDR3 DNA sequence: TGTGCCAGCAGTCACGGGACAGGCCCCTACGAGCAGTTCTTC.

This clonotype was detected many times. This chain links TRBV20-1 with TRBJ1-1, with 9 nucleotides matching TRBD1. Looked up from germline, CDR1 is DFQATT and CDR2 is SNEGSKA (reference sequence). The CDR3 contains 15 residues. V shed 6 bases, J shed 3 bases, and the junction held 11 bases outside the gene matches. CDR3 in DNA: TGCAGTGCCACGCAACAGGGGGCTCCTCACACTGAAGCTTTCTTT. This gives the protein CSATQQGAPHTEAFF.

In this sample, this clonotype turned up many times. This chain links TRBV3-1 with TRBJ1-3, with TRBD1 matching 8 bases. The CDR3 contains 15 residues. CDR1 LGHDT and CDR2 YNNKEL come from the germline V gene (reference sequence). Losses at the gene ends were 6 bases for V and 0 bases for J; bases not matched to a gene: 4. The CDR3 bases are TGTGCCAGCAGGCACAGGGGGTCCTCTGGAAACACCATATATTTT. It translates to CASRHRGSSGNTIYF.

This clonotype was detected ten times or more. The chain uses TRBV5-1 and TRBJ1-1; 8 positions match TRBD1. The germline gives CDR1 SGHRS, CDR2 YFSETQ. The CDR3 extends over 17 amino acids. Trimming cost V 0 bases and J 0 bases; bases outside gene matches: 7. CDR3 nucleotide sequence: TGCGCCAGCAGCTTGGCTCAGGGGGCCGTTTTGAACACTGAAGCTTTCTTT. This translates into CASSLAQGAVLNTEAFF.

Remarks on this clonotype: Since the CDR3 does not end with the conserved phenylalanine or tryptophan, this likely comes from a read error. The V and J genes are TRBV27 and TRBJ2-2; D unresolved. Germline CDR1 is MNHEY and CDR2 is SMNVEV (reference sequence). V dropped 5 bases and J dropped 5 bases, with 12 bases sitting between them. This CDR3 contains 14 residues. CDR3 residues: CASSPGLMTGELFL. The CDR3 DNA reads as TGTGCCAGCAGTCCGGGCTTAATGACCGGGGAGCTGTTTCTT.

This clonotype came up many times. This sequence joins TRBV11-3 and TRBJ2-2; TRBD1 might be the D (6 bases). The CDR3 totals 16 residues. Per germline, CDR1 SGHNT and CDR2 YENEEA. The V end was cut by 5 bases, the J end by 4 bases, with 17 bases between. CDR3 loop: CASSGTGWDGTGELFF. The CDR3 DNA reads as TGTGCCAGCAGCGGAACAGGGTGGGATGGCACCGGGGAGCTGTTTTTT.

This clonotype was counted many times. This chain connects TRBV27 to TRBJ2-1; D not certain. There are 11 residues in the CDR3. Germline-derived CDR1 and CDR2 are MNHEY and SMNVEV (reference sequence). V lost 6 bases and J lost 6, with 6 bases in between. CDR3 bases: TGTGCCAGCAGCCTACGCAATGAGCAGTTCTTC. Its translation: CASSLRNEQFF.

This clonotype came up many times. The chain combines TRBV25-1 with TRBJ1-1; D may be TRBD1 (5 bases). There are 13 residues in the CDR3. The germline V and J ends were trimmed by 7 bases and 2 bases, with 11 bases remaining between them. The V gene's germline CDR1 is MGHDK and CDR2 SYGVNS. The CDR3 nucleotides are TGTGCCAGCACCCCGGACACAAACACTGAAGCTTTCTTT. The encoded protein is CASTPDTNTEAFF.

The chain has TRBV19 and TRBJ1-5; D remains unclear. The CDR3 consists of 13 residues. Trimming shortened V by 3 bases and J by 4 bases, and 7 bases separated the two germline ends. Germline V gene sequence: CDR1 LNHDA, CDR2 SQIVND (reference sequence). The CDR3: CASSIGENQPQHF. In DNA form, the CDR3 reads TGTGCCAGTAGTATCGGGGAAAATCAGCCCCAGCATTTT.